What follows are 22 T cell receptor beta chains derived from one specimen sequenced in a study of cytomegalovirus exposure and HLA in healthy donors. PCR was performed using 60 Vbeta and 13 Jbeta primers. Using immunoSEQ multiplex PCR, the repertoire was profiled, and TCRdb retains in-frame clones only, with some absent. The table shows approximately 160,000 clones, with just under 80% occurring only once. Sequenced input: PBMCs. The receptors shown here come from a woman aged 45 to 65 in good health and CMV-seropositive.

The chain employs TRBV10-3 and TRBJ2-5, with D maybe TRBD2 (5 bases). Germline assignment: CDR1 ENHRY and CDR2 SYGVKD. The ends were cut back, 5 bases at V and 0 bases at J, with 19 bases in the middle. The length of the CDR3 is 17 residues. CDR3 coding DNA: TGTGCCATCAGTCGCCTCCCCCAGCGGCCCTACCAAGAGACCCAGTACTTC. Encoded protein: CAISRLPQRPYQETQYF.

This clone was seen just once. This chain connects TRBV5-1 to TRBJ1-4; TRBD1 might be the D (6 bases). This CDR3 comprises 14 residues. Germline CDR1 and CDR2: SGHRS and YFSETQ. Trimming removed 2 bases from V and 7 bases from J, with 12 bases in between. As DNA, the CDR3 is TGCGCCAGCAGCTTACAGGGAGGGGGTGAAAAACTGTTTTTT. This codes for CASSLQGGGEKLFF.

The chain employs TRBV5-6 and TRBJ1-1; 8 bases map to TRBD1. Germline assignment: CDR1 SGHDT and CDR2 YYEEEE. The CDR3 length is 17 residues. Trimming cost V 1 base and J 4 bases; bases outside gene matches: 12. CDR3 loop: CASSLPPNRGEGTEAFF. The DNA for the CDR3 is TGTGCCAGCAGCTTGCCGCCAAACAGGGGGGAGGGCACTGAAGCTTTCTTT.

The CDR3 DNA reads TGTGCCAGCAGCGCAGGAAGGCTCTATGGCTACACCTTC. It is translated as CASSAGRLYGYTF. J is TRBJ1-2 and V is TRBV11-2; D ambiguous. The CDR3 loop spans 13 amino acids. V lost 5 bases, J lost 4 bases, and 11 bases lay in between. Germline CDR1 is SGHAT and CDR2 is FQNNGV.

The chain's CDR3 is CASSLGTGGYEQYF. DNA for the CDR3: TGTGCCAGCAGCTTAGGGACAGGGGGCTACGAGCAGTACTTC. This chain uses TRBV11-3 with TRBJ2-7, with 10 bases lining up with TRBD1. Per the germline V gene, CDR1 is SGHNT and CDR2 is YENEEA. J gave up 3 bases and V 1 base, and 0 bases lay outside the gene matches. The length of the CDR3 is 14 residues.

The chain combines TRBV19 with TRBJ1-2, with TRBD1 matching 8 bases. The germline CDR1 and CDR2 sequences are LNHDA and SQIVND (reference sequence). CDR3 size: 14 residues. The V segment lost 9 bases and the J segment 1 base; nucleotides outside the gene matches: 7. CDR3 sequence (DNA): TGTGCCAGCACCCCGACAGGGGATAACTATGGCTACACCTTC. Amino acid sequence: CASTPTGDNYGYTF.

The chain uses TRBV19 and TRBJ1-3; a possible D gene is TRBD1 (6 bases). Trimming took 5 bases from V and 2 from J, leaving 16 bases between them. The CDR3 runs 16 residues. Germline V CDR1 and CDR2: LNHDA, SQIVND (reference sequence). The CDR3 coding sequence is TGTGCCAGTAGTTTCCACGTGGGGGCAGCTGGAAACACCATATATTTT. Its translation is CASSFHVGAAGNTIYF.

This clone was seen a single time. The chain uses TRBV19 and TRBJ1-2; D gene uncertain. The CDR3 sequence is 15 residues long. The ends were cut back, 2 bases at V and 0 bases at J, with 10 bases in the middle. Germline lookup yields CDR1 LNHDA and CDR2 SQIVND (reference sequence). The CDR3 region is CASSIYVPANYGYTF. DNA of the CDR3: TGTGCCAGTAGTATATATGTCCCGGCTAACTATGGCTACACCTTC.

This chain connects TRBV19 to TRBJ1-4; 7 nucleotides agree with TRBD1. This CDR3 has 16 residues. CDR1 and CDR2 (germline): LNHDA, SQIVND (reference sequence). The V gene end was trimmed by 5 bases and the J gene end by 4 bases; junction bases not matched to a gene: 10. CDR3 protein: CASSFLKGQRNEKLFF. CDR3 sequence (DNA): TGTGCCAGTAGTTTCCTCAAGGGACAGCGTAATGAAAAACTGTTTTTT.

This chain joins TRBV5-8 and TRBJ1-1; a possible D gene is TRBD1 (5 bases). Trimming removed 6 bases at V and 5 bases at J, with 14 bases between. This CDR3 has 13 amino acids. Germline CDR1 SGHTS, CDR2 YDEGEE. CDR3 DNA sequence: TGTGCCAGCACCTTCCGCGGGGGGACTGAAGCTTTCTTT. Amino acid sequence: CASTFRGGTEAFF. The whole variable domain, filled in from reference TRBV5-8 and TRBJ1-1, reads EAGVTQSPTHLIKTRGQQATLRCSPISGHTSVYWYQQALGLGLQFLLWYDEGEERNRGNFPPRFSGRQFPNYSSELNVNALELEDSALYLCASTFRGGTEAFFGQGTRLTVV.

This clone was counted only a few times. The chain joins TRBV15 to TRBJ2-2; perhaps TRBD1 as D (5 bases). The CDR3 covers 12 residues. Germline CDR1 reads LNHNV; CDR2 reads YYDKDF (reference sequence). The ends were cut back, 0 bases at V and 10 bases at J, with 6 bases in the middle. In nucleotides, the CDR3 is TGTGCCACCAGCAGAGATGGACAGGAGCTGTTTTTT. Amino acids: CATSRDGQELFF. Full variable domain (missing parts from reference TRBV15 and TRBJ2-2): DAMVIQNPRYQVTQFGKPVTLSCSQTLNHNVMYWYQQKSSQAPKLLFHYYDKDFNNEADTPDNFQSRRPNTSFCFLDIRSPGLGDTAMYLCATSRDGQELFFGEGSRLTVL.

The chain recombines TRBV5-1 with TRBJ1-1; 7 positions agree with TRBD1. Germline trimming cut 4 bases from V and 2 bases from J; bases unmatched to any gene: 5. The CDR3 has 14 residues. The V gene's germline CDR1 is SGHRS and CDR2 YFSETQ. The chain's CDR3 is CASSPDRINTEAFF. CDR3 sequence (DNA): TGCGCCAGCAGCCCGGACAGGATCAACACTGAAGCTTTCTTT.

The rearrangement uses TRBV18 and TRBJ1-3; D is unresolved. This CDR3 comprises 17 residues. Looked up from germline, CDR1 is KGHSH and CDR2 is LQKENI. Trimming shortened V by 0 bases and J by 0 bases, and 12 bases separated the two germline ends. The CDR3 DNA is TGTGCCAGCTCACCACCGGAGCGGGCTCTCTCTGGAAACACCATATATTTT. This encodes CASSPPERALSGNTIYF.

V is TRBV7-9 and J is TRBJ1-4, with TRBD1 matching 8 bases. The CDR3 extends over 14 amino acids. Trimming at V came to 5 bases and at J to 4 bases, leaving 3 bases not matched to a gene. Per the germline V gene, CDR1 is SEHNR and CDR2 is FQNEAQ (reference sequence). This CDR3 reads CASSTGQDNEKLFF. CDR3 nucleotide sequence: TGTGCCAGCAGCACGGGACAGGATAATGAAAAACTGTTTTTT.

CDR3 in DNA: TGTGCCAGCAGCCAAGATTCTACCGCGCGGGAACTGTTTTTT. Translating gives CASSQDSTARELFF. The chain employs TRBV14 and TRBJ1-4; D is unresolved. With 0 bases removed from V and 12 bases from J, the gap between germline ends came to 14 bases. The CDR3 extends over 14 amino acids. From germline, CDR1 is SGHDN and CDR2 FVKESK.

The chain recombines TRBV7-6 with TRBJ2-2; 13 nucleotides match TRBD2. CDR3 size: 19 residues. Germline V gene data show CDR1 as SGHVS and CDR2 as FNYEAQ. The J segment lost 3 bases and the V segment lost 5 bases, leaving 12 bases of the junction unmatched. The CDR3 coding sequence is TGTGCCAGCAGCCTCCAAGGACTAGCGGGGGCGGCAGACACCGGGGAGCTGTTTTTT. Translated, it gives CASSLQGLAGAADTGELFF.

The CDR3: CASSDSTGRAYNEQFF. CDR3 in DNA: TGTGCCAGCAGTGACTCGACAGGCAGGGCCTACAATGAGCAGTTCTTC. The chain employs TRBV25-1 and TRBJ2-1; weak D call: TRBD1 (6 bases). V lost 3 bases and J lost 2, with 14 bases in between. The germline CDR1 and CDR2 sequences are MGHDK and SYGVNS. The CDR3 consists of 16 residues.

This clone was recorded only once. The rearrangement joins TRBV30 to TRBJ1-1; TRBD1 aligns across 7 bases. CDR1 is GTSNPN, CDR2 SVGIG, per germline (reference sequence). V trimming: 1 base; J trimming: 5 bases; junction bases outside the gene matches: 4. CDR3 length: 13 amino acids. Here the CDR3 reads CAWSEQGWTEAFF. CDR3 DNA sequence: TGTGCCTGGAGTGAACAGGGGTGGACTGAAGCTTTCTTT.

The gene calls are TRBV9 and TRBJ2-3, with D unclear. Per the germline V gene, CDR1 is SGDLS and CDR2 is YYNGEE. This CDR3 has 15 amino acids. With 1 base removed from V and 4 bases from J, the gap between germline ends came to 13 bases. This chain's CDR3 is CASSVRDSPPDTQYF. DNA for the CDR3: TGTGCCAGCAGCGTAAGAGACTCCCCCCCAGATACGCAGTATTTT.

J is TRBJ2-3 and V is TRBV7-9; D is possibly TRBD2 (5 bases). Between the trimmed V and J ends, which lost 4 bases and 0 bases, there was a span of 14 bases. The CDR3 is 16 amino acids. Germline V gene data show CDR1 as SEHNR and CDR2 as FQNEAQ (reference sequence). The CDR3 DNA reads TGTGCCAGCAGCTACGTCCGCGGGTCTAGCACAGATACGCAGTATTTT. Translating it yields CASSYVRGSSTDTQYF.

This clone has just one count. The chain's CDR3 is CASSQALGGSGANVLTF. CDR3 DNA sequence: TGCGCCAGCAGCCAAGCGCTGGGGGGTTCTGGGGCCAACGTCCTGACTTTC. V and J are TRBV4-1 and TRBJ2-6; D perhaps matches TRBD2 (6 bases). The CDR3 is 17 amino acids. The germline gives CDR1 MGHRA, CDR2 YSYEKL. V lost 1 base and J 1 base, leaving 11 bases between the germline ends.

The chain is built from TRBV7-9 and TRBJ1-5, with D tentatively TRBD1 (6 bases). Trimming cost V 5 bases and J 7 bases, with 15 bases left between them. This CDR3 is 14 amino acids long. Germline lookup yields CDR1 SEHNR and CDR2 FQNEAQ (reference sequence). The CDR3 spells CASSVTGGGQPQHF. CDR3 coding DNA: TGTGCCAGCAGCGTGACAGGAGGAGGACAGCCCCAGCATTTT.